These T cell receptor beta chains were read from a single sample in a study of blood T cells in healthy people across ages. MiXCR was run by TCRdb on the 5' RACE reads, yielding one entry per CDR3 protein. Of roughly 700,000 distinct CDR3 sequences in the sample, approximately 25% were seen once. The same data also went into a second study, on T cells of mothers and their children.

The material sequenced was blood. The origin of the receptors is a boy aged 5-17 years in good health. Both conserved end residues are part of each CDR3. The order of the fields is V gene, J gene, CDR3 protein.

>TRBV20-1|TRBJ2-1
CSARAIALLNEQFF
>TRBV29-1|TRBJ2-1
CSVERMGEQFF
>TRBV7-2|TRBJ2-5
CASSSRTGSETQYF
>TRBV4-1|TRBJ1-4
CASSLRDRGLPTNEKLFF
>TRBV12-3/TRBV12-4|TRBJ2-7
CASSSGLPSYEQYF
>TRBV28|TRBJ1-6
CASSLAGAGNSPLHF
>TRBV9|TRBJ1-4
CASSAQGSVNEKLFF
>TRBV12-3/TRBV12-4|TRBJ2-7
CASSLVGPRDEQYF
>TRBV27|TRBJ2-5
CASRPRLGTYREQYF
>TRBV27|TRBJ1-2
CASRMAGGVYGYTF
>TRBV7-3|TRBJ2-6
CASSSPGEGPGANVLTF
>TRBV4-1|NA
CASSQDQGLAGVEQFF
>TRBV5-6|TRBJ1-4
CASTRDGFSLNEKLFF
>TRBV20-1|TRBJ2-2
CSARFQPGTGNTGELFF
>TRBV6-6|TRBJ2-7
CASRVTGSSYEQYF
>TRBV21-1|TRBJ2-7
CASSTPGQGIPEQYF
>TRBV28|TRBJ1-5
CASTPAGVSNQPQHF
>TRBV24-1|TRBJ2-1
CATSEGTRNNEQFF
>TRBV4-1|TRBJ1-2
CASSQVTGSYGYTF
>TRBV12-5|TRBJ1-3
CASGLYTGRENTIYF
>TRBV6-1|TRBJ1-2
CASSESGANYGYTF
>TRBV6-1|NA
CASNTPGQPTNEQYF
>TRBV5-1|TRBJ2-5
CASSPARTREQETQYF
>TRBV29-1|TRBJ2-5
CSVGPGVGEQETQYF
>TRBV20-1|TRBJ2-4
CSALDPFRAKNIQYF
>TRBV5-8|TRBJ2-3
CASSIGTSGSADTQYF
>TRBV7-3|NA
CASSQELTPSYEQYF
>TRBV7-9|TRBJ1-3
CASTPKGASGNTIYF
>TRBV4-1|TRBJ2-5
CASSQDTEPRFF
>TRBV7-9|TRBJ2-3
CASSSLTSGGINLKDTQYF
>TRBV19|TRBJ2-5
CASTSRREETQYF
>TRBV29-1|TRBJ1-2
CSLSEGTGGYTF
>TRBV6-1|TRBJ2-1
CASSDTGANYNEQFF
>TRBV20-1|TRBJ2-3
CSGWRSDTQYF
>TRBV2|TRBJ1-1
CALGEGLGGAFF
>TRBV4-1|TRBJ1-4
CASSQDGTGFEKLFF
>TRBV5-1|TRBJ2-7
CASSLMRGPYEQYF
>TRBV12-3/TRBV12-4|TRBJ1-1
CASYRATEAFF
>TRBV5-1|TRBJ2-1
CASSPGQGNYNEQFF
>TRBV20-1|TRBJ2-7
CSARAPGGASYEQYF
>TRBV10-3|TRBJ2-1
CAIYSAGGDNEQFF
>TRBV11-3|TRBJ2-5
CASSLEGQGSGETQYF
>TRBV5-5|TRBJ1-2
CASSYDASDYGYTF
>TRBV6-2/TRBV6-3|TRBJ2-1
CASSYLTSGGNEQFF
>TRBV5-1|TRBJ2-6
CASSLGGDHLGWANVLTF
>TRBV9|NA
CASSPSRTELYEQYF
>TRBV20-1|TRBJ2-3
CSASRTGVSTQYF
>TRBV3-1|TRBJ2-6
CASSQGVGISGANVLTF
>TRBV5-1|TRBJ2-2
CASSLVQNTGELFF
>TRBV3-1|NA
CASSPSSGRTNNEQFF
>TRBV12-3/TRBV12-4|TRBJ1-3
CASTPLPTIYF
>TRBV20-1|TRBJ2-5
CSALKRESLETQYF
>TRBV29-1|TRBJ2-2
CSVDRGLGTGELFF
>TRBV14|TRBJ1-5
CASSQGTHQPQHF
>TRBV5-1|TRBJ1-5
CASSLGQSGQPQHF
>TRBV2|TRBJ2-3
CASTRLDTDTQYF
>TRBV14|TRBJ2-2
CASSHRGNTGELFF
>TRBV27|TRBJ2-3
CASSLSAGPITDTQYF
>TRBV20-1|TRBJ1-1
CSATSPGTGTNTEAFF
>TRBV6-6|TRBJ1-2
CASSYGTDHGYTF